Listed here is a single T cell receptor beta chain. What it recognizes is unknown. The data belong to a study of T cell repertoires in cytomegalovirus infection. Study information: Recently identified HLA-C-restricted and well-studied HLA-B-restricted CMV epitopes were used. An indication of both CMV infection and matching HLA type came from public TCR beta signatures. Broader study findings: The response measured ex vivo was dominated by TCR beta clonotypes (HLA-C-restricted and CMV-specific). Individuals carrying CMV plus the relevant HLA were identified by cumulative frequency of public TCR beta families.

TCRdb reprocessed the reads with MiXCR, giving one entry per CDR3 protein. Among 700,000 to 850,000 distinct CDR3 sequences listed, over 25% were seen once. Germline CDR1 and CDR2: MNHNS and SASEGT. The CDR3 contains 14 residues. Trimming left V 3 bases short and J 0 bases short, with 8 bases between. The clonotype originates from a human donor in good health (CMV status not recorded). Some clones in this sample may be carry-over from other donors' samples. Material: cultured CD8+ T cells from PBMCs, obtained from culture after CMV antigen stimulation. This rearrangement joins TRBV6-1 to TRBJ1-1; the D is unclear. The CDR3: CASSDVRMNTEAFF. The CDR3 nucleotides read TGTGCCAGCAGTGACGTACGGATGAACACTGAAGCTTTCTTT.